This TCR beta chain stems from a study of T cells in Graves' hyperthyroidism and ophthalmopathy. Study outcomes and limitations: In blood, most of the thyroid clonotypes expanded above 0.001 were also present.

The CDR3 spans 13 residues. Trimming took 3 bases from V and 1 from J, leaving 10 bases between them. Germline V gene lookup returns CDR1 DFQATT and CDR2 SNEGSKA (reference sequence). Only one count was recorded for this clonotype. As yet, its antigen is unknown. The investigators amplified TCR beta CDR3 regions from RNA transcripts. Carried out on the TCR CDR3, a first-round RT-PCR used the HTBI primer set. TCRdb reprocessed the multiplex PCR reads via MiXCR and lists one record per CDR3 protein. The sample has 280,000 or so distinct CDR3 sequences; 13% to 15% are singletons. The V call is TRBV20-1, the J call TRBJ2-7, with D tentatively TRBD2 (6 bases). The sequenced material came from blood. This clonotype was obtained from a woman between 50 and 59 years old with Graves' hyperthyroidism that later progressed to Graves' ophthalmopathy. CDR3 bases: TGCAGTGCTAGGACTAGAAATTCCTACGAGCAGTACTTC. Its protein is CSARTRNSYEQYF.